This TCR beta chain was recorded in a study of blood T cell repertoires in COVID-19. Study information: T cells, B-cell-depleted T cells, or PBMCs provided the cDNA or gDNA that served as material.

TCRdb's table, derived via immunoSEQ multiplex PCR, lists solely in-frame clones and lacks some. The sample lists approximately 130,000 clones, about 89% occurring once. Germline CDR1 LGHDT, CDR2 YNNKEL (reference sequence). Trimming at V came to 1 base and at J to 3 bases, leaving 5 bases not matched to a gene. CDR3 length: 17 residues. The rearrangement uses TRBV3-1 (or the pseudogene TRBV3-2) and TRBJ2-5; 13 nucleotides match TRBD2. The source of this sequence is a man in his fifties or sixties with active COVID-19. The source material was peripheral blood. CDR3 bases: TGTGCCAGCAGCCAAGTTGGGGGGACTAGCGGGAAAGAGACCCAGTACTTC. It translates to CASSQVGGTSGKETQYF.